The 27 T cell receptor beta chains below were found in one sample sequenced in a study of cytomegalovirus exposure and HLA in healthy donors. It was with 60 Vbeta and 13 Jbeta primers that the PCR ran. TCRdb's copy holds only in-frame clones and misses some; the assay was immunoSEQ multiplex PCR. Among 110,000 to 150,000 clones listed, roughly 65% were seen once. Sequencing was carried out using PBMCs. The receptors come from a man in his sixties in good health and CMV-seronegative.

This clone was seen only a few times. The chain couples TRBV2 to TRBJ1-6, with a weak D call TRBD1 (5 bases). Germline CDR1 is SNHLY and CDR2 is FYNNEI. The CDR3 length is 14 residues. V lost 4 bases and J 8 bases, leaving 12 bases between the germline ends. The CDR3 sequence is CASSGRGRDSPLHF. CDR3 sequence (DNA): TGTGCCAGCAGTGGGAGGGGACGGGATTCACCCCTCCACTTT.

This clone was found a few times. This chain links TRBV6-1 with TRBJ1-3; D might be TRBD1 (6 bases). This CDR3 comprises 15 residues. V lost 6 bases and J lost 2, with 14 bases in between. The V gene's germline CDR1 is MNHNS and CDR2 SASEGT. The CDR3 loop is CASSPNTGPGNTIYF. For the CDR3, the DNA is TGTGCCAGCAGCCCCAACACAGGGCCTGGAAACACCATATATTTT.

The rearrangement joins TRBV9 to TRBJ2-1, with 7 bases lining up with TRBD2. From germline, CDR1 is SGDLS and CDR2 YYNGEE. CDR3 length: 20 amino acids. Trimming took 1 base from V and 6 from J; bases not matched to a gene: 22. DNA for the CDR3: TGTGCCAGCAGCGTATCAATCCCCAGCCGACTAGCCCCCTTGGGCAATGAGCAGTTCTTC. Its protein product is CASSVSIPSRLAPLGNEQFF.

The genes are TRBV28 and TRBJ2-1, with D unclear. V lost 6 bases and J 0 bases, leaving 12 bases between the germline ends. CDR3 length: 15 amino acids. Germline lookup yields CDR1 MDHEN and CDR2 SYDVKM. CDR3 DNA: TGTGCCAGCAGCACGAGCCCCCCCTCCTACAATGAGCAGTTCTTC. Amino acid sequence: CASSTSPPSYNEQFF.

The genes are TRBV15 and TRBJ2-3, with a possible D match to TRBD1 (6 bases). This CDR3 comprises 17 residues. In germline, CDR1 is LNHNV, CDR2 YYDKDF (reference sequence). Between the trimmed V and J ends, which lost 5 bases and 5 bases, there was a span of 23 bases. This chain's CDR3 is CATSLLLRGAGEDTQYF. CDR3 bases: TGTGCCACCAGCCTTCTCCTCCGGGGAGCAGGGGAAGATACGCAGTATTTT.

Only a few counts were recorded for this clone. This rearrangement joins TRBV7-9 to TRBJ2-2; TRBD2 might be the D (5 bases). Between the trimmed V and J ends, which lost 7 bases and 1 base, there was a span of 13 bases. This CDR3 is built from 15 residues. Germline-derived CDR1 and CDR2 are SEHNR and FQNEAQ (reference sequence). CDR3 in amino acids: CASIQGLENTGELFF. The CDR3 DNA sequence: TGTGCCAGCATTCAAGGACTGGAGAACACCGGGGAGCTGTTTTTT.

The rearrangement links TRBV28 to TRBJ1-6, with TRBD1 as a possible D gene (5 bases). The CDR3 contains 15 residues. Germline-derived CDR1 and CDR2 are MDHEN and SYDVKM. V was cut by 6 bases and J by 7 bases, with 16 bases left in between. DNA for the CDR3: TGTGCCAGCAGACAGAGCGCGGGACCAAATTCACCCCTCCACTTT. Translation: CASRQSAGPNSPLHF.

The chain uses TRBV6-4 and TRBJ1-1; possibly TRBD1 for D (5 bases). V was clipped by 6 bases and J by 0 bases, with 11 bases between them. This CDR3 is 14 amino acids long. Germline lookup yields CDR1 MRHNA and CDR2 SNTAGT. The CDR3 coding sequence is TGTGCCAGCAGACCGGGGGACCTGAACACTGAAGCTTTCTTT. Translating gives CASRPGDLNTEAFF.

The chain uses TRBV6-5 and TRBJ2-1, with 7 nucleotides matching TRBD2. Germline values: CDR1 MNHEY, CDR2 SVGAGI. Unmatched junction bases numbered 2, after V lost 6 bases and J lost 0 bases. The CDR3 has 14 amino acids. The CDR3 spells CASSWTSSYNEQFF. Written as DNA, the CDR3 is TGTGCCAGCAGCTGGACTAGCTCCTACAATGAGCAGTTCTTC.

The genes are TRBV9 and TRBJ1-6, with D unclear. Germline loops: CDR1 SGDLS, CDR2 YYNGEE. The germline V and J ends were trimmed by 0 bases and 8 bases, with 12 bases remaining between them. This CDR3 region has 15 residues. This CDR3 reads CASSVGGGLDSPLHF. Here the CDR3 DNA reads TGTGCCAGCAGCGTAGGAGGAGGGTTGGATTCACCCCTCCACTTT.

The gene calls are TRBV7-3 and TRBJ2-1; no firm D call. Per the germline V gene, CDR1 is SGHTA and CDR2 is FQGTGA. Trimming stripped 2 bases from V and 8 bases from J, with 13 bases between. This CDR3 comprises 14 residues. The CDR3 spells CASSLALPEDEQFF. CDR3 coding DNA: TGTGCCAGCAGCTTAGCACTACCTGAGGATGAGCAGTTCTTC. Full variable domain (rest looked up from reference TRBV7-3 and TRBJ2-1): GAGVSQTPSNKVTEKGKYVELRCDPISGHTALYWYRQSLGQGPEFLIYFQGTGAADDSGLPNDRFFAVRPEGSVSTLKIQRTERGDSAVYLCASSLALPEDEQFFGPGTRLTVL.

This chain links TRBV5-6 with TRBJ1-4; D remains unclear. Trimming shortened V by 1 base and J by 16 bases, and 17 bases separated the two germline ends. The length of the CDR3 is 13 residues. The germline V gene has CDR1 SGHDT and CDR2 YYEEEE. The CDR3 DNA reads TGTGCCAGCAGCTTGCAAGGTACTAAAACGGAGTTTTTT. Translation gives CASSLQGTKTEFF.

The gene calls are TRBV28 and TRBJ1-5; TRBD1 matches 9 bases. Germline CDR1 MDHEN, CDR2 SYDVKM. The CDR3 has 17 residues. J lost 4 bases, V lost 0 bases, and 7 bases had no gene match. CDR3 protein: CASSLWGKGQGNQPQHF. The CDR3 bases are TGTGCCAGCAGTTTATGGGGAAAGGGACAGGGAAATCAGCCCCAGCATTTT.

The V and J genes are TRBV10-3 and TRBJ2-1; tentatively, D is TRBD2 (5 bases). The germline V gene has CDR1 ENHRY and CDR2 SYGVKD. This CDR3 contains 15 residues. The germline V and J ends were trimmed by 0 bases and 6 bases, with 12 bases remaining between them. The CDR3 is CAISESRVAGNEQFF. For the CDR3, the DNA is TGTGCCATCAGTGAGTCGAGGGTAGCTGGCAATGAGCAGTTCTTC.

This chain links TRBV4-3 with TRBJ1-1; D is undetermined. The CDR3 covers 16 residues. V gave up 4 bases and J gave up 6 bases, with 21 bases separating them. In germline, CDR1 is LGHNA, CDR2 YSLEER. The CDR3 here is CASSPTYHTEKSEAFF. In DNA form, the CDR3 reads TGCGCCAGCAGCCCAACCTACCATACAGAGAAATCTGAAGCTTTCTTT.

Only a few counts were recorded for this clone. The chain couples TRBV7-8 to TRBJ2-1; 12 bases match TRBD1. Germline V gene lookup returns CDR1 SGHVS and CDR2 FQNEAQ. The CDR3 sequence is 15 residues long. The V and J ends lost 3 bases and 7 bases, in that order; junction bases with no gene match: 4. DNA for the CDR3: TGTGCCAGCAGCTTGGGGACAGGGGGCTGGAATGAGCAGTTCTTC. This codes for CASSLGTGGWNEQFF.

The chain employs TRBV6-5 and TRBJ2-7; D not resolved. Trimming took off 5 bases at V and 7 bases at J, with 15 bases between the two ends. The CDR3 extends over 13 amino acids. The germline V gene has CDR1 MNHEY and CDR2 SVGAGI. The CDR3 loop is CASSQTRVREQYF. CDR3 bases: TGTGCCAGCAGTCAAACTCGCGTCAGGGAGCAGTACTTC.

There are a few counts of this clone. V gene TRBV30 combines with J gene TRBJ1-3; 7 positions match TRBD1. The CDR3 spans 14 residues. Trimming took 8 bases from V and 4 from J; bases not matched to a gene: 11. Germline values: CDR1 GTSNPN, CDR2 SVGIG (reference sequence). CDR3 sequence: CAVSPGGGGNTIYF. The CDR3 DNA reads as TGTGCCGTGTCCCCAGGGGGTGGGGGAAACACCATATATTTT.

The chain links TRBV5-1 to TRBJ1-1; possible D gene TRBD1, 6 bases. With 5 bases removed from V and 8 bases from J, the gap between germline ends came to 10 bases. CDR1 and CDR2 from the germline V gene are SGHRS and YFSETQ. The CDR3 extends over 11 amino acids. CDR3 protein: CASRAGTEAFF. In DNA, the CDR3 is TGCGCCAGCAGAGCCGGGACAGAAGCTTTCTTT.

This clone turned up a few times. This chain connects TRBV19 to TRBJ1-1, with D perhaps TRBD1 (6 bases). Germline CDR1 is LNHDA and CDR2 is SQIVND (reference sequence). V lost 4 bases and J lost 4, with 13 bases in between. The CDR3 extends over 14 amino acids. CDR3 sequence (DNA): TGTGCCAGTAGTAGTACAGGGCCCTTCACTGAAGCTTTCTTT. Translation: CASSSTGPFTEAFF.

CDR3 in DNA: TGTGCCAGCAGCTTGGGGACAGGGGGAGGCGAGCAGTACTTC. It translates to CASSLGTGGGEQYF. This chain uses TRBV5-4 with TRBJ2-7; 10 bases are a match to TRBD1. Losses at the gene ends were 0 bases for V and 6 bases for J; bases not matched to a gene: 3. This CDR3 region has 14 residues. The germline V gene has CDR1 SGHNT and CDR2 YYREEE (reference sequence). The whole variable domain, remainder taken from reference TRBV5-4 and TRBJ2-7, is ETGVTQSPTHLIKTRGQQVTLRCSSQSGHNTVSWYQQALGQGPQFIFQYYREEENGRGNFPPRFSGLQFPNYSSELNVNALELDDSALYLCASSLGTGGGEQYFGPGTRLTVT.

The chain carries TRBV6-1 and TRBJ1-3; D might be TRBD1 (5 bases). Trimming pared 6 bases from V and 2 bases from J, leaving 14 bases between. The CDR3 runs 15 residues. The germline V gene encodes CDR1 MNHNS and CDR2 SASEGT. The CDR3 is CASRPQGRAGNTIYF. DNA for the CDR3: TGTGCCAGCAGGCCCCAGGGCAGAGCTGGAAACACCATATATTTT.

V usage is TRBV5-1 and J usage is TRBJ2-1, with D tentatively TRBD2 (5 bases). The length of the CDR3 is 11 residues. Germline CDR1 is SGHRS and CDR2 is YFSETQ. The germline V and J ends were trimmed by 4 bases and 9 bases, with 8 bases remaining between them. CDR3: CASSGEGEQFF. The CDR3 DNA follows: TGCGCCAGCAGCGGTGAGGGTGAGCAGTTCTTC.

The chain is built from TRBV18 and TRBJ2-1, with a tentative D call TRBD1 (6 bases). The V and J ends lost 3 bases and 3 bases respectively, with 12 bases between them. The germline V gene encodes CDR1 KGHSH and CDR2 LQKENI. The CDR3 runs 15 residues. CDR3 nucleotides: TGTGCCAGCTCACCCCCCACAGGGTTCTACAATGAGCAGTTCTTC. It codes for CASSPPTGFYNEQFF.

The table lists this clone with a count of one. The CDR3 DNA follows: TGTGCCAGCAGCCGGGATCTGGGACAGCCACACACTGAAGCTTTCTTT. Translated: CASSRDLGQPHTEAFF. The chain uses TRBV9 and TRBJ1-1, with 7 bases that match TRBD1. Germline V gene sequence: CDR1 SGDLS, CDR2 YYNGEE. Trimming took 4 bases from V and 3 from J; bases not matched to a gene: 12. CDR3 length: 16 amino acids.

This CDR3 is CASSSGTQETQYF. The DNA of the CDR3 is TGTGCCAGCAGTAGCGGGACCCAAGAGACCCAGTACTTC. This chain links TRBV6-5 with TRBJ2-5; 7 bases are shared with TRBD2. The V gene end was trimmed by 5 bases and the J gene end by 1 base; junction bases not matched to a gene: 1. The CDR3 covers 13 residues. Germline V gives CDR1 MNHEY, CDR2 SVGAGI.

This clone was picked up a small number of times. Other nucleotide sequences in the sample specify the same CDR3. The V call is TRBV28, the J call TRBJ1-4, with TRBD1 identical over 9 bases. Trimming at V came to 2 bases and at J to 5 bases, leaving 3 bases not matched to a gene. This CDR3 has 15 amino acids. In germline, CDR1 is MDHEN, CDR2 SYDVKM. CDR3 nucleotides: TGTGCCAGCAGTTTAGGGGACAGGGCAAATGAAAAACTGTTTTTT. It specifies CASSLGDRANEKLFF.